The T cell receptor beta chain under discussion was sequenced for a study of cytomegalovirus exposure and HLA in healthy donors. Across the study: The approximately 110 validation repertoires used a platform that matched the one used for the approximately 610 first-cohort repertoires, as a later analysis reported. Overall study findings and caveats: The classifier reportedly diagnosed cytomegalovirus status with high specificity and sensitivity. Three CMV-associated chains proved CMV antigen-specific in vitro. The tendency of first-cohort TCR clusters to co-occur in the 90 to 150 validation repertoires was the finding of a later analysis.

A remark on this clone: The target antigen is unknown.

The CDR3 consists of 20 residues. Trimming pared 0 bases from V and 6 bases from J, leaving 26 bases between. In germline, CDR1 is LGHNA, CDR2 YSLEER. TCRdb keeps only in-frame clones here, not all; method: immunoSEQ multiplex PCR. The sample lists fewer than 95,000 clones; approximately 88% were seen once. V is TRBV4-3 and J is TRBJ2-2, with a possible D match to TRBD1 (5 bases). This clonotype originated in a woman between 18 and 30 years old in good health and CMV-seropositive. The material sequenced was PBMCs. The CDR3 nucleotides are TGCGCCAGCAGCCAAGATACGATTGGGGCAGGTCACTTCAAGGCCGGGGAGCTGTTTTTT. As protein: CASSQDTIGAGHFKAGELFF.